This T cell receptor beta chain appears in the sequencing data of a study of blood T cells in healthy people across ages. Study context: Every two T cells gave about one barcoded beta molecule via template switching.

A J-beta primer mix and a sample-barcoded 5' primer were used in a second PCR of about 7 to 11 cycles. The template-switch adaptor was a 5' adaptor with 12 random nucleotides. It tagged each cDNA molecule. Each CDR3 protein is one row after TCRdb ran MiXCR on the 5' RACE reads. The sample contains approximately 1,000,000 distinct CDR3 sequences, around two fifths of which appear only once. The trim removed 6 bases at V and 3 bases at J, leaving 2 bases unmatched. CDR1 is SGHRS and CDR2 is YFSETQ in the germline V gene. The CDR3 loop spans 13 amino acids. The rearrangement joins TRBV5-1 to TRBJ1-2; 10 bases fit TRBD1. The clonotype originates from a young man in good health. Input material: blood. CDR3 in amino acids: CASTGTGDYGYTF. The CDR3 nucleotides are TGCGCCAGCACCGGGACAGGGGACTATGGCTACACCTTC.